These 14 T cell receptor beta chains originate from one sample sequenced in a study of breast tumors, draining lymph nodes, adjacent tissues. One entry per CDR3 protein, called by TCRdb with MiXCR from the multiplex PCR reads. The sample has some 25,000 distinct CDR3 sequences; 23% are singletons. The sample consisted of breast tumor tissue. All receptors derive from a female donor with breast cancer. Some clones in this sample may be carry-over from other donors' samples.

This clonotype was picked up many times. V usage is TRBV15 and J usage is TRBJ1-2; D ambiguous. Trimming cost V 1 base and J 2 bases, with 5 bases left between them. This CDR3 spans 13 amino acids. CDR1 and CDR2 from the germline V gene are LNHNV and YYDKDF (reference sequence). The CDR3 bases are TGTGCCACCAGCAGAGGCGACAACTATGGCTACACCTTC. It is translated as CATSRGDNYGYTF.

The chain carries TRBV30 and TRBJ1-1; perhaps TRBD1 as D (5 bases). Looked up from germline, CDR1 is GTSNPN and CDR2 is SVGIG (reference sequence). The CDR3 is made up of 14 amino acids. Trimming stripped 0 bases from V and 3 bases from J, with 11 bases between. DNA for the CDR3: TGTGCCTGGAGTGTACGGGGGAAGCACACTGAAGCTTTCTTT. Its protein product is CAWSVRGKHTEAFF.

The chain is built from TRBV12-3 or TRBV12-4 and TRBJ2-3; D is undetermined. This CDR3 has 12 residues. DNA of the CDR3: TGTGTCAACAGTTTGAAAACAGATACGCAGTATTTT. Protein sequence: CVNSLKTDTQYF.

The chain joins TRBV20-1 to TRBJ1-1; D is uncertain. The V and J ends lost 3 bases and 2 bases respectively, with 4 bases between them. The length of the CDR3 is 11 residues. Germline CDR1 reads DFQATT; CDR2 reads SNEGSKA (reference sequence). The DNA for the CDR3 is TGCAGTGCTAGGGACAACACTGAAGCTTTCTTT. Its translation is CSARDNTEAFF.

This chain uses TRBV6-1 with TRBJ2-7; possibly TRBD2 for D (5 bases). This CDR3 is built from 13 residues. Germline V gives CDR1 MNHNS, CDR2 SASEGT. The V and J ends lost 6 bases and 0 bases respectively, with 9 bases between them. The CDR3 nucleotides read TGTGCCAGCAGGGACTCGAGCTCCTACGAGCAGTACTTC. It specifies CASRDSSSYEQYF.

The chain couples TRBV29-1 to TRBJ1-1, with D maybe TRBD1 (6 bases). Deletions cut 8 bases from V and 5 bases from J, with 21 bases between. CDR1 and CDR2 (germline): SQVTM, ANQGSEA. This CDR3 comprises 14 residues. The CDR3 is CSTDSGPRGTEAFF. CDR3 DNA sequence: TGCAGCACCGACAGTGGACCTAGGGGGACTGAAGCTTTCTTT.

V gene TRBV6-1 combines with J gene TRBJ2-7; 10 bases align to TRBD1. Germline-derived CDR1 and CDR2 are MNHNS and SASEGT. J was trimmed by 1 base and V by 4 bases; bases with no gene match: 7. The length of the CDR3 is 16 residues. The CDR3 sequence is CASSAGTGAVSYEQYF. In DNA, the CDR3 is TGTGCCAGCAGTGCCGGGACAGGGGCCGTATCCTACGAGCAGTACTTC.

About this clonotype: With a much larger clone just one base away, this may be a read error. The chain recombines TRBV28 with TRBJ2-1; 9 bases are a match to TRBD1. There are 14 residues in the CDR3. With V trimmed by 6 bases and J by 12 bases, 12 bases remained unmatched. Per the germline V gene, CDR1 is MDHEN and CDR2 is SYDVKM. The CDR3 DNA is TGTGCCAGCAGACCCTACAGGGGGCTGGGTCGGCAGTTCTTC. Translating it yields CASRPYRGLGRQFF. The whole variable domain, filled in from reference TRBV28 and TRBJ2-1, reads DVKVTQSSRYLVKRTGEKVFLECVQDMDHENMFWYRQDPGLGLRLIYFSYDVKMKEKGDIPEGYSVSREKKERFSLILESASTNQTSMYLCASRPYRGLGRQFFGPGTRLTVL.

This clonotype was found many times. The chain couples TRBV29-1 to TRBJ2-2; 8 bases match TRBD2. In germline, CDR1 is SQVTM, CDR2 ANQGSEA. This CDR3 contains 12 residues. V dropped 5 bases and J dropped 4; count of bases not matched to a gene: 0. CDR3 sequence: CSVSGSTGELFF. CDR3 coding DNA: TGCAGCGTTAGCGGGAGCACCGGGGAGCTGTTTTTT.

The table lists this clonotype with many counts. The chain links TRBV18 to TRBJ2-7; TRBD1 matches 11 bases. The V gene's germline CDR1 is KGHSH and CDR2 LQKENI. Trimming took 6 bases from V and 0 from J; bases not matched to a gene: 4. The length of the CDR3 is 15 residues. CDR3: CASSSGQGGSYEQYF. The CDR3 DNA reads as TGTGCCAGCTCCTCGGGACAGGGGGGCTCCTACGAGCAGTACTTC.

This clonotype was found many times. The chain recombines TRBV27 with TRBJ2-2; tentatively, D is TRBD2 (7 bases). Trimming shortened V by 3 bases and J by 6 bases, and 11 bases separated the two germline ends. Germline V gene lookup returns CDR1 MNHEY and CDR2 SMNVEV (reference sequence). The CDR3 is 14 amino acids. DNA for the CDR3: TGTGCCAGCAGTTTTGGGGGGGCGTCCGGGGAGCTGTTTTTT. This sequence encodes CASSFGGASGELFF.

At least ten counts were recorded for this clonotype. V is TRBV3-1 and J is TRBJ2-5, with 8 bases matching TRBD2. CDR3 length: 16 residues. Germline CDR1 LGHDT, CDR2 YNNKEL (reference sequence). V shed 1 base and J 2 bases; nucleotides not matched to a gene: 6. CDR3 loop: CASSQGLLAEQETQYF. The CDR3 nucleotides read TGTGCCAGCAGCCAAGGGCTACTAGCGGAACAAGAGACCCAGTACTTC.

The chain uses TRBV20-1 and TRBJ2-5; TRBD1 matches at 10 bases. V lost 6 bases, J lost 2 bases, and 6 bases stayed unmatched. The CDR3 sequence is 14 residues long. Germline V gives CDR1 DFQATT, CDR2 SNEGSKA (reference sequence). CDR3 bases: TGCAGTGCATGGGACAGGGGTGGGCAAGAGACCCAGTACTTC. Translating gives CSAWDRGGQETQYF.

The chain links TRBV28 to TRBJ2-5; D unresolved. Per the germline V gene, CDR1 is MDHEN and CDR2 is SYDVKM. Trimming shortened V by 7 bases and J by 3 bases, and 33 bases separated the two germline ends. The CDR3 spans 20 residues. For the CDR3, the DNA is TGTGCCAGCAACCTACCCCCGGCCAAGTTCAACCTCGATAGAAAAGAGACCCAGTACTTC. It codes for CASNLPPAKFNLDRKETQYF.